This TCR beta chain was sequenced during a study of blood T cell repertoires in COVID-19. The wider study: Sites across the United States, Italy and Spain contributed samples from acute and convalescent COVID-19. T cells, B-cell-depleted T cells, or PBMCs provided the cDNA or gDNA that served as material.

The count of this clone is one. Original processing notes: Reference gene primer amplification in the assay estimated nucleated cell counts. Sequenced by immunoSEQ multiplex PCR; TCRdb stores in-frame clones only, minus some. That table supplies the V and J calls and clone size; D and trimming were determined from the DNA. This sample has some 78,000 clones, with 80% found just once. The CDR3 contains 14 residues. Between the trimmed V and J ends, which lost 2 bases and 1 base, there was a span of 6 bases. The germline V gene has CDR1 LNHDA and CDR2 SQIVND (reference sequence). Source material: peripheral blood. The chain links TRBV19 to TRBJ1-5, with D unresolved. The receptor's source is a man aged 55-75 years with active or convalescent COVID-19. In DNA form, the CDR3 reads TGTGCCAGTAGTATAACACAGAGCAATCAGCCCCAGCATTTT. Translation: CASSITQSNQPQHF.